The T cell receptor beta chain described here comes from a study of cytomegalovirus exposure and HLA in healthy donors. Overall study: According to later analysis, the same platform produced the roughly 120 validation and under 700 first-cohort repertoires. Study-wide results and limits: Usually a TCR sequence was rare, but some public TCRs were found in many donors. The classifier, whose performance was assessed in both the original and validation cohorts, reportedly diagnosed cytomegalovirus status with high specificity and sensitivity. According to the study, about 180 TCR beta chains were cytomegalovirus-associated.

Of note for this clone: The antigen is unknown.

Libraries were prepared by immunoSEQ multiplex PCR; TCRdb keeps only in-frame clonotypes and omits some of them. The sample lists 200,000 to 250,000 clones, about nine tenths occurring once. This CDR3 has 16 residues. Trimming cost V 4 bases and J 5 bases; bases outside gene matches: 8. J is TRBJ2-5 and V is TRBV23-1, with 12 bases lining up with TRBD1. TRBV23-1 is an open reading frame, and its role is uncertain. The clonotype comes from a woman under 30 in good health and CMV-seronegative. The source material was PBMCs. In DNA form, the CDR3 reads TGCGCCAGCAGTCCCCCGGGACAGGGGGCGGGGGAGACCCAGTACTTC. Its protein is CASSPPGQGAGETQYF.